The next 17 T cell receptor beta chains were all read from a single sample in a study of blood T cell repertoires in COVID-19. Only in-frame clones appear in the TCRdb table, and some are missing; sequencing was by immunoSEQ multiplex PCR. Of 200,000 to 250,000 clones detected, roughly 85% appear once; the ten largest clones hold 2.4%. The material sequenced was peripheral blood. These receptors were taken from a woman in her 70s with COVID-19, enrolled during active disease.

CDR3 amino acids: CASSSYGLAGGREQYF. The CDR3 nucleotides are TGTGCCAGCAGCAGCTACGGACTAGCGGGAGGACGCGAGCAGTACTTC. This chain uses TRBV7-2 with TRBJ2-7; the match to TRBD2 covers 14 bases. The CDR3 is 16 residues long. CDR1 and CDR2 from the germline V gene are SGHTA and FQGNSA. J lost 6 bases, V lost 5 bases, and 9 bases had no gene match.

The CDR3 loop is CASTYGSGGQETQYF. The CDR3 DNA reads TGTGCCAGTACGTACGGAAGCGGGGGGCAAGAGACCCAGTACTTC. The chain joins TRBV19 to TRBJ2-5; 9 nucleotides match TRBD2. Germline V gives CDR1 LNHDA, CDR2 SQIVND (reference sequence). Trimming cost V 7 bases and J 2 bases; bases outside gene matches: 8. This CDR3 comprises 15 residues. The complete variable domain, with remaining parts taken from reference TRBV19 and TRBJ2-5, reads DGGITQSPKYLFRKEGQNVTLSCEQNLNHDAMYWYRQDPGQGLRLIYYSQIVNDFQKGDIAEGYSVSREKKESFPLTVTSAQKNPTAFYLCASTYGSGGQETQYFGPGTRLLVL.

V gene TRBV11-2 combines with J gene TRBJ1-2; no definite D call. The V end was cut by 7 bases, the J end by 4 bases, with 7 bases between. The CDR3 consists of 11 residues. CDR1 and CDR2 (germline): SGHAT, FQNNGV. The CDR3 here is CASMGAYGYTF. CDR3 coding DNA: TGTGCCAGCATGGGAGCCTATGGCTACACCTTC.

The chain has TRBV29-1 and TRBJ1-1, with 9 bases lining up with TRBD1. With V trimmed by 7 bases and J by 5 bases, 8 bases remained unmatched. Germline V CDR1 and CDR2: SQVTM, ANQGSEA. The CDR3 has 13 amino acids. The CDR3 DNA follows: TGCAGCGCTTCCACAGGGGGCGGAACTGAAGCTTTCTTT. This translates into CSASTGGGTEAFF.

The rearrangement joins TRBV5-6 to TRBJ1-5, with D hard to call. CDR1 is SGHDT and CDR2 is YYEEEE in the germline V gene. The CDR3 has 17 residues. The germline V and J ends were trimmed by 2 bases and 0 bases, with 15 bases remaining between them. The CDR3 reads CASSFLADSNSNQPQHF. The CDR3 DNA reads TGTGCCAGCAGCTTCTTGGCAGATTCCAATAGCAATCAGCCCCAGCATTTT.

V is TRBV7-9 and J is TRBJ1-1, with 7 bases that match TRBD1. The germline V gene has CDR1 SEHNR and CDR2 FQNEAQ (reference sequence). The CDR3 extends over 13 amino acids. With V trimmed by 6 bases and J by 4 bases, 5 bases remained unmatched. CDR3 protein: CASSPAGGTEAFF. The CDR3 DNA is TGTGCCAGCAGTCCTGCAGGGGGCACTGAAGCTTTCTTT.

This chain links TRBV5-5 with TRBJ1-3; D is unclear. CDR3 length: 13 amino acids. Trimming pared 3 bases from V and 1 base from J, leaving 5 bases between. Germline loops: CDR1 SGHKS, CDR2 YYEKEE (reference sequence). The CDR3 is CASSSGSGNTIYF. CDR3 bases: TGTGCCAGCAGCTCAGGTTCTGGAAACACCATATATTTT.

V is TRBV4-3 and J is TRBJ1-6; D is perhaps TRBD1 (6 bases). Germline CDR1 reads LGHNA; CDR2 reads YSLEER. Trimming removed 3 bases from V and 6 bases from J, with 12 bases in between. CDR3 length equals 15 residues. The CDR3 protein is CASSQASQGNSPLHF. The CDR3 DNA sequence: TGCGCCAGCAGCCAGGCCTCACAGGGTAATTCACCCCTCCACTTT.

The chain links TRBV24-1 to TRBJ2-1; 8 bases align to TRBD2. This CDR3 spans 16 amino acids. J lost 8 bases, V lost 9 bases, and 17 bases had no gene match. Germline V gene sequence: CDR1 KGHDR, CDR2 SFDVKD. The CDR3 protein is CATGSSAGGHKDEQFF. CDR3 in DNA: TGTGCCACCGGGTCCTCCGCGGGGGGTCACAAGGATGAGCAGTTCTTC.

The chain has TRBV7-9 and TRBJ1-4; 8 bases are a match to TRBD1. There are 12 residues in the CDR3. The V gene end was trimmed by 3 bases and the J gene end by 12 bases; junction bases not matched to a gene: 3. The V gene's germline CDR1 is SEHNR and CDR2 FQNEAQ (reference sequence). This chain's CDR3 is CASSLEGQELFF. CDR3 DNA sequence: TGTGCCAGCAGCTTGGAGGGACAGGAACTGTTTTTT.

The gene calls are TRBV19 and TRBJ2-6; D is unclear. In germline, CDR1 is LNHDA, CDR2 SQIVND (reference sequence). The V end lost 5 bases, the J end lost 1 base, and 12 bases lay between the germline ends. The CDR3 spans 16 residues. CDR3 sequence: CASSPRVLSGANVLTF. In nucleotides, the CDR3 is TGTGCCAGTAGTCCCCGGGTCCTTTCTGGGGCCAACGTCCTGACTTTC.

The chain combines TRBV5-4 with TRBJ1-1; D not certain. This CDR3 contains 16 residues. The germline V and J ends were trimmed by 1 base and 0 bases, with 13 bases remaining between them. Germline loops: CDR1 SGHNT, CDR2 YYREEE (reference sequence). CDR3 sequence: CASSLYYGFMNTEAFF. DNA for the CDR3: TGTGCCAGCAGCTTGTACTACGGATTCATGAACACTGAAGCTTTCTTT.

This rearrangement joins TRBV5-8 to TRBJ1-6, with 9 bases that match TRBD1. The germline V gene has CDR1 SGHTS and CDR2 YDEGEE. The ends lost 2 bases at V and 8 bases at J; junction bases unmatched: 11. The CDR3 runs to 17 residues. Written as DNA, the CDR3 is TGTGCCAGCAGCTTACACTACTCGGGACAGGGTTATTCACCCCTCCACTTT. Its protein is CASSLHYSGQGYSPLHF. The full variable domain, its missing parts supplied by reference TRBV5-8 and TRBJ1-6, is EAGVTQSPTHLIKTRGQQATLRCSPISGHTSVYWYQQALGLGLQFLLWYDEGEERNRGNFPPRFSGRQFPNYSSELNVNALELEDSALYLCASSLHYSGQGYSPLHFGNGTRLTVT.

The chain couples TRBV6-4 to TRBJ1-5; D is perhaps TRBD1 (5 bases). The germline V and J ends were trimmed by 3 bases and 2 bases, with 14 bases remaining between them. The germline CDR1 and CDR2 sequences are MRHNA and SNTAGT. The CDR3 is made up of 16 amino acids. Here the CDR3 DNA reads TGTGCCAGCAGTGAAGGGGTGGGGCTCGGCAATCAGCCCCAGCATTTT. This encodes CASSEGVGLGNQPQHF.

The rearrangement uses TRBV15 and TRBJ2-7; the D gene is possibly TRBD1 (6 bases). From germline, CDR1 is LNHNV and CDR2 YYDKDF (reference sequence). The ends were cut back, 0 bases at V and 2 bases at J, with 14 bases in the middle. The CDR3 covers 16 residues. The CDR3 sequence: CATSRDRDTVTYEQYF. The CDR3 coding sequence is TGTGCCACCAGCAGAGATCGGGACACAGTCACCTACGAGCAGTACTTC.

The chain combines TRBV4-3 with TRBJ1-2; TRBD1 agrees at 8 bases. The CDR3 runs to 16 residues. CDR1 is LGHNA and CDR2 is YSLEER in the germline V gene. V lost 0 bases to trimming and J lost 2 bases; unmatched junction nucleotides: 5. The CDR3 is CASSQDTDRGNYGYTF. Written as DNA, the CDR3 is TGCGCCAGCAGCCAAGATACCGACAGGGGAAACTATGGCTACACCTTC.

This clone was detected ten times or more. The CDR3 loop is CASQDRDRAAEQYF. The CDR3 DNA follows: TGTGCCAGCCAAGACCGGGACAGGGCTGCCGAGCAGTACTTC. J is TRBJ2-7 and V is TRBV2, with 9 bases lining up with TRBD1. The germline V gene has CDR1 SNHLY and CDR2 FYNNEI. This CDR3 spans 14 amino acids. V trimming: 8 bases; J trimming: 6 bases; junction bases outside the gene matches: 11. Full variable domain (missing parts from reference TRBV2 and TRBJ2-7): EPEVTQTPSHQVTQMGQEVILRCVPISNHLYFYWYRQILGQKVEFLVSFYNNEISEKSEIFDDQFSVERPDGSNFTLKIRSTKLEDSAMYFCASQDRDRAAEQYFGPGTRLTVT.